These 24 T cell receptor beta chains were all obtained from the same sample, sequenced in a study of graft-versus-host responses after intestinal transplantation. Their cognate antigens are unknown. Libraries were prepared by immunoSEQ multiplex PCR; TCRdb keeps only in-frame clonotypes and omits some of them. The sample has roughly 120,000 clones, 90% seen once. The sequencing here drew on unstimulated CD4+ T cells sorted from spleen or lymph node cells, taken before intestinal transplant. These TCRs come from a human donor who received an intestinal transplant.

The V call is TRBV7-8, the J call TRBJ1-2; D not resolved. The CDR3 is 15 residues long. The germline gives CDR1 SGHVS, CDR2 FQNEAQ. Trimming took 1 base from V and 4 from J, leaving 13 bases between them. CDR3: CASSLGLRDGYGYTF. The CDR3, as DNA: TGTGCCAGCAGCTTAGGCTTGAGGGATGGCTATGGCTACACCTTC.

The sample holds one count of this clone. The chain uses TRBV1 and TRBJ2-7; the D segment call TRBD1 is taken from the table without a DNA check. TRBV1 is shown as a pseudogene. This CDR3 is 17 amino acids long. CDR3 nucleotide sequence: TGCACCAGCAGCCAAGATTTGGGACAGCCCTCCTCCTACGAGCAGTACTTC. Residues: CTSSQDLGQPSSYEQYF.

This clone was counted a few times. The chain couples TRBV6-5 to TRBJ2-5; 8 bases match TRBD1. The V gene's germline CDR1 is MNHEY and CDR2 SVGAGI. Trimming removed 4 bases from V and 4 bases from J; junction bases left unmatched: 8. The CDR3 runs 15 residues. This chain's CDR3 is CASSSGQAEGETQYF. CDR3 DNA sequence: TGTGCCAGCAGTTCGGGACAGGCGGAGGGAGAGACCCAGTACTTC.

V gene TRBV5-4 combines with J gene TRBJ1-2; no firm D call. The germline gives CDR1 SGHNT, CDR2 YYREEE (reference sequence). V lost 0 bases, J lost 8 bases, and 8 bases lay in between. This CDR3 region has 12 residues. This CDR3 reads CASSLAEGGYTF. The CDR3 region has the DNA TGTGCCAGCAGCTTGGCCGAGGGAGGCTACACCTTC.

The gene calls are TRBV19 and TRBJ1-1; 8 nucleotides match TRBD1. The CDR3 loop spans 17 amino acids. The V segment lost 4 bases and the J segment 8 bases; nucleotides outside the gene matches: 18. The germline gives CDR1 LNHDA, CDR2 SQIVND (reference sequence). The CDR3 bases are TGTGCCAGTAGTAACGTCGGGGGAGGCAGGGGGCTACCGGAAGCTTTCTTT. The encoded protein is CASSNVGGGRGLPEAFF.

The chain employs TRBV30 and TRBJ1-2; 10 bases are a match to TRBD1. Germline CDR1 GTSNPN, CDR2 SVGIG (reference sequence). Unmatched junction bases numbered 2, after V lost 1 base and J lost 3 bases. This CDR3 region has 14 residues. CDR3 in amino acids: CAWSGQGAYYGYTF. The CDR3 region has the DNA TGTGCCTGGAGTGGACAGGGGGCTTACTATGGCTACACCTTC.

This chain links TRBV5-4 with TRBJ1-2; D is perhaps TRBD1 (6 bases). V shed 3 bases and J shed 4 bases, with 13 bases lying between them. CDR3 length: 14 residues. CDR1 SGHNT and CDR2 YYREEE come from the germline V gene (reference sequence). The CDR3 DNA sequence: TGTGCCAGCAGCTCCTTTACAGGGCCCTATGGCTACACCTTC. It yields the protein CASSSFTGPYGYTF.

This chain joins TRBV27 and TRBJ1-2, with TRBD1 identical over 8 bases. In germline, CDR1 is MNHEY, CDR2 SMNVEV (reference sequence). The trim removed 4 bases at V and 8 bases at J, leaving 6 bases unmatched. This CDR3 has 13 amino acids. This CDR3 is CASSSDRVRGYTF. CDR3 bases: TGTGCCAGCAGTTCGGACAGGGTGCGGGGCTACACCTTC.

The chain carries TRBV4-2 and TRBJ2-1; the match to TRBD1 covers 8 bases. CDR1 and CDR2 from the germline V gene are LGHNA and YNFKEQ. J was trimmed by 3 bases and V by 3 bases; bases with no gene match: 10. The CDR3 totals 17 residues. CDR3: CASSHTLAGTGYNEQFF. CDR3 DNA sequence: TGTGCCAGCAGCCACACCTTGGCCGGGACAGGCTACAATGAGCAGTTCTTC.

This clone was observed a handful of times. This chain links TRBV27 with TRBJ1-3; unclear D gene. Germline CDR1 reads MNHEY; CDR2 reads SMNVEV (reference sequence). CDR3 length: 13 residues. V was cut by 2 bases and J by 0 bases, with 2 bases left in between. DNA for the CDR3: TGTGCCAGCAGTTTACACTCTGGAAACACCATATATTTT. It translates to CASSLHSGNTIYF.

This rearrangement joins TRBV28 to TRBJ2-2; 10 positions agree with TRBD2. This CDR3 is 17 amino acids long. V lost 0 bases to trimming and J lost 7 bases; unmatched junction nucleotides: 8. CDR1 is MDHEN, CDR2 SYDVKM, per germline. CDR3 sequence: CASSLWSGRANVGELFF. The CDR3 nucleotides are TGTGCCAGCAGTTTATGGAGCGGGAGGGCCAATGTCGGGGAGCTGTTTTTT.

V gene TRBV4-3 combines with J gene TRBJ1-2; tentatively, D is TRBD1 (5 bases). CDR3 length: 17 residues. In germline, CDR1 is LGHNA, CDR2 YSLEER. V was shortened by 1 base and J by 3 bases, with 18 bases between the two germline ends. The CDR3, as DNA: TGCGCCAGCAGCCAAGTTCCCGACAGCCCTTGGGACTATGGCTACACCTTC. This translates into CASSQVPDSPWDYGYTF.

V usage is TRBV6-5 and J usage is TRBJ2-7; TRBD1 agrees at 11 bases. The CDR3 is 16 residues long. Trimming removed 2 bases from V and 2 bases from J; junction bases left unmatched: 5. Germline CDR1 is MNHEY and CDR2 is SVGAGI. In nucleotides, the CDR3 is TGTGCCAGCAGTTACCACAGGACAGGGGGCCCCTACGAGCAGTACTTC. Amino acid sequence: CASSYHRTGGPYEQYF.

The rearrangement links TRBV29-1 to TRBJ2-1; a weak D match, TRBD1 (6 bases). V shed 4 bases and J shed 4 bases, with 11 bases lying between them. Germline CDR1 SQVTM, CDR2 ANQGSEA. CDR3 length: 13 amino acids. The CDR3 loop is CSVVGTLYNEQFF. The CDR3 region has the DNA TGCAGCGTTGTGGGGACACTATACAATGAGCAGTTCTTC.

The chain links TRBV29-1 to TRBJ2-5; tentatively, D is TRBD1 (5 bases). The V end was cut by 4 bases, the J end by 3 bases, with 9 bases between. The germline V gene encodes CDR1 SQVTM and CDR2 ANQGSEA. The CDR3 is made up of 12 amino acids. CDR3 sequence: CSVVQAEETQYF. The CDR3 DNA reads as TGCAGCGTTGTACAGGCCGAAGAGACCCAGTACTTC.

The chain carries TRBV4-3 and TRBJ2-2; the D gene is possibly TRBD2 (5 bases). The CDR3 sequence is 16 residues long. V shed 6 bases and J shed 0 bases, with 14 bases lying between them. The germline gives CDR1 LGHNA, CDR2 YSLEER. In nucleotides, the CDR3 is TGCGCCAGCAGTCCCGCGGAGACTACGAACACCGGGGAGCTGTTTTTT. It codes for CASSPAETTNTGELFF.

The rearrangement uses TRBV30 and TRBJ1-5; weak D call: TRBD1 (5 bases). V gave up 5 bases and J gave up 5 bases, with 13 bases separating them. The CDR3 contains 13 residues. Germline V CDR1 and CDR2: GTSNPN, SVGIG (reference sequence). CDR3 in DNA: TGTGCCTGGGCCGCAGGGCCCCATCAGCCCCAGCATTTT. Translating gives CAWAAGPHQPQHF.

The CDR3 DNA is TGCAGCGTTGGGCAGGGGAACGAGCAGTACTTC. Protein sequence: CSVGQGNEQYF. The chain uses TRBV29-1 and TRBJ2-7; D might be TRBD1 (6 bases). The germline V gene has CDR1 SQVTM and CDR2 ANQGSEA. The V gene lost 4 bases and the J gene lost 5 bases, with 9 bases spanning the gap. This CDR3 is 11 amino acids long.

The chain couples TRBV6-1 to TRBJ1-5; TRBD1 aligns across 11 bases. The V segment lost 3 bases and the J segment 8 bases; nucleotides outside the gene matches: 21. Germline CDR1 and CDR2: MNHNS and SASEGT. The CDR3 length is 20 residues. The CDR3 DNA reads TGTGCCAGCAGTGAGGACAGGGGGCTTAGGAAAACTGCGGGACTGGAGCCCCAGCATTTT. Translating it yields CASSEDRGLRKTAGLEPQHF.

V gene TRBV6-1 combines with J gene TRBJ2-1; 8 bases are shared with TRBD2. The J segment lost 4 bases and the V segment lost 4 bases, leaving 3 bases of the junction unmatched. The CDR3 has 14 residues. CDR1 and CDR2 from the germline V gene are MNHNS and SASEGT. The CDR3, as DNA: TGTGCCAGCAGTGGGGCGGGGGGTTACAATGAGCAGTTCTTC. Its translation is CASSGAGGYNEQFF.

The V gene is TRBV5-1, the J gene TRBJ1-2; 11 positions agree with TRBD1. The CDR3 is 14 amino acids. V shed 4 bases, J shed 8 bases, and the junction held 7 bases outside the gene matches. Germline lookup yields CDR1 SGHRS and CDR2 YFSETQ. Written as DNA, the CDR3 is TGCGCCAGCAGCCCGGACAGGGGGCGCGAGGGCTACACCTTC. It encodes CASSPDRGREGYTF.

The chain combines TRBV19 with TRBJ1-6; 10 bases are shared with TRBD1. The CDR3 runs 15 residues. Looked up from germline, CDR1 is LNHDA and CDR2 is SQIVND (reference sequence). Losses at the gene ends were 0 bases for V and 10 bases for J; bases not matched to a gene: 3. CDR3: CASSIEGTGVSPLHF. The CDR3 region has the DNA TGTGCCAGTAGTATAGAAGGGACAGGGGTGTCACCCCTCCACTTT.

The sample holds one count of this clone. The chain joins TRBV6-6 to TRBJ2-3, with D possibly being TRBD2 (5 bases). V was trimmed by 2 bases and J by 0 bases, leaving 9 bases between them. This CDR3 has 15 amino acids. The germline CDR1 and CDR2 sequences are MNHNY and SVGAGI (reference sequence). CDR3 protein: CASSYRGLSTDTQYF. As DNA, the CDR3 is TGTGCCAGCAGTTACCGAGGACTTAGCACAGATACGCAGTATTTT.

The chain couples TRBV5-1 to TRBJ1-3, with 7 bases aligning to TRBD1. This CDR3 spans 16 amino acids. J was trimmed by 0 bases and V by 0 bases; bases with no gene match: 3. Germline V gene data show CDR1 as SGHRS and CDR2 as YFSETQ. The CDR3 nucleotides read TGCGCCAGCAGCTTGGGGGACAGCAGCTCTGGAAACACCATATATTTT. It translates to CASSLGDSSSGNTIYF.